This is a list of T cell receptor beta chains from one sample in a study of cytomegalovirus exposure and HLA in healthy donors. Method: immunoSEQ multiplex PCR; TCRdb's copy keeps in-frame clones and lacks some. The profile covers approximately 160,000 clones, with approximately 80% appearing a single time and approximately 1.8% taken by the ten largest. Input material: PBMCs. These receptors all come from a woman under 40 in good health and CMV-seronegative. The CDR3 runs from the conserved cysteine through the conserved F or W. The order of the fields is J gene, clone size, V gene, D gene, CDR3 length, CDR3 protein, CDR3 DNA. The D gene is left open where the match is weak. Expanded clones get a size class; other rows say once, few or many, or leave the size out.

TRBJ1-1	-	TRBV28	TRBD1	17	CASKPRGPNLMNPEAFF	TGTGCCAGCAAACCCAGGGGGCCAAACCTCATGAACCCTGAAGCTTTCTTT
TRBJ1-3	few	TRBV29-1	-	18	CSVEDRVRQENSGNTIYF	TGCAGCGTTGAAGACCGAGTGAGACAGGAGAACTCTGGAAACACCATATATTTT
TRBJ2-7	few	TRBV7-2	-	15	CASSLVVGTSYEQYF	TGTGCCAGCAGCTTAGTCGTGGGGACTTCGTACGAGCAGTACTTC
TRBJ2-5	-	TRBV10-3	TRBD1	14	CASALDREQETQYF	TGTGCCTCCGCCTTAGACAGGGAACAAGAGACCCAGTACTTC
TRBJ1-4	-	TRBV19	TRBD1	15	CASSGRTGTNEKLFF	TGTGCCAGTAGCGGAAGGACAGGGACGAATGAAAAACTGTTTTTT
TRBJ1-1	-	TRBV29-1	TRBD1	14	CSVAGTALNTEAFF	TGCAGCGTTGCAGGGACAGCCCTGAACACTGAAGCTTTCTTT
TRBJ1-1	few	TRBV27	-	15	CASSLGRGGGTEAFF	TGTGCCAGCAGTTTAGGAAGGGGAGGAGGAACTGAAGCTTTCTTT
TRBJ1-2	-	TRBV28	TRBD1	18	CASSSPGAGQGGDTGYPF	TGTGCCAGCAGTTCCCCGGGCGCCGGACAGGGCGGTGATACTGGCTACCCCTTC
TRBJ2-1	-	TRBV5-1	TRBD2	19	CASSLYPPRLAGTYNEQFF	TGCGCCAGCAGTTTGTACCCCCCTAGACTAGCGGGAACATACAATGAGCAGTTCTTC
TRBJ2-7	-	TRBV11-2	-	14	CASSLALVSYEQYF	TGTGCCAGCAGCTTAGCTCTAGTTTCGTACGAGCAGTACTTC
TRBJ2-7	-	TRBV5-4	TRBD2	14	CASSFKRGSYEQYF	TGTGCCAGCAGCTTCAAGCGGGGCTCCTACGAGCAGTACTTC
TRBJ1-1	few	TRBV7-6	TRBD1	13	CASSPGQLAEAFF	TGTGCCAGCAGCCCGGGACAGTTGGCTGAAGCTTTCTTT
TRBJ2-1	-	TRBV28	TRBD2	16	CASRGGAGVLSNEQFF	TGTGCCAGTAGGGGGGGAGCGGGAGTTTTAAGCAATGAGCAGTTCTTC
TRBJ2-5	once	TRBV28	TRBD1	13	CAINRGLRETQYF	TGTGCCATCAACAGGGGGCTCAGAGAGACCCAGTACTTC
TRBJ2-1	-	TRBV6-6	TRBD2	14	CASSYQREGNEQFF	TGTGCCAGCAGTTACCAGCGGGAAGGGAATGAGCAGTTCTTC
TRBJ2-7	-	TRBV6-1	-	13	CASSASWDYEQYF	TGTGCCAGCAGTGCTAGCTGGGATTACGAGCAGTACTTC
TRBJ2-6	-	TRBV2	TRBD2	17	CASSDGTSSSGANVLTF	TGTGCCAGCAGTGATGGGACTAGTAGCTCTGGGGCCAACGTCCTGACTTTC
TRBJ2-7	-	TRBV11-3	TRBD1	15	CASSLEYRGVYEQYF	TGTGCCAGCAGCTTAGAGTACAGGGGAGTCTACGAGCAGTACTTC
TRBJ1-1	-	TRBV7-9	-	12	CASSFLAGEAFF	TGTGCCAGCAGCTTTTTGGCTGGTGAAGCTTTCTTT
TRBJ2-2	-	TRBV2	-	11	CATQGTGELFF	TGTGCCACCCAGGGTACCGGGGAGCTGTTTTTT
TRBJ1-6	-	TRBV7-6	-	15	CASSPYQGGNSPLHF	TGTGCCAGCAGCCCCTACCAGGGAGGCAATTCACCCCTCCACTTT
TRBJ1-1	once	TRBV7-9	TRBD1	15	CASSFGQGGNTEAFF	TGTGCCAGCAGCTTTGGACAGGGTGGTAACACTGAAGCTTTCTTT
TRBJ1-3	-	TRBV6-5	-	15	CASSYKAGVGNTIYF	TGTGCCAGCAGTTACAAGGCAGGGGTTGGAAACACCATATATTTT
TRBJ2-7	few	TRBV28	-	14	CASSLFDQAYEQYF	TGTGCCAGCAGTTTATTTGACCAGGCCTACGAGCAGTACTTC
TRBJ1-3	once	TRBV7-3	-	14	CASSPSIHGNTIYF	TGTGCCAGCAGCCCGTCGATACATGGAAACACCATATATTTT
TRBJ1-1	-	TRBV18	-	13	CASSPRQNTEAFF	TGTGCCAGCTCACCAAGACAGAACACTGAAGCTTTCTTT
TRBJ2-2	-	TRBV7-8	-	16	CASRLGYSTDTGELFF	TGTGCCAGCAGGTTAGGGTATAGTACGGACACCGGGGAGCTGTTTTTT
TRBJ1-2	-	TRBV2	-	15	CASREWGAPNYGYTF	TGTGCCAGCAGGGAGTGGGGAGCTCCCAACTATGGCTACACCTTC
TRBJ2-2	-	TRBV2	-	14	CASSERQITGELFF	TGTGCCAGCAGTGAAAGACAGATCACCGGGGAGCTGTTTTTT
TRBJ1-5	few	TRBV4-1	-	15	CASSQGLGVVQPQHF	TGCGCCAGCAGCCAAGGTTTAGGGGTTGTTCAGCCCCAGCATTTT
TRBJ1-5	-	TRBV5-1	TRBD1	15	CARTKDREGNQPQHF	TGCGCCAGGACCAAGGACAGGGAGGGCAATCAGCCCCAGCATTTT
TRBJ2-3	-	TRBV27	-	14	CASSLASGTDTQYF	TGTGCCAGCAGTTTGGCTAGCGGCACAGATACGCAGTATTTT
TRBJ1-1	-	TRBV19	-	17	CASSKRLRETMNTEAFF	TGTGCCAGTAGTAAAAGGCTACGGGAAACTATGAACACTGAAGCTTTCTTT
TRBJ1-3	-	TRBV6-1	TRBD1	18	CASSEVGTALRSGNTIYF	TGTGCCAGCAGTGAAGTGGGGACAGCTCTGCGTTCTGGAAACACCATATATTTT
TRBJ2-3	-	TRBV5-4	TRBD2	16	CASSVGLAGATDTQYF	TGTGCCAGCAGCGTAGGACTAGCGGGGGCGACAGATACGCAGTATTTT
TRBJ2-3	-	TRBV12-5	TRBD1	15	CASGTRTGATDTQYF	TGTGCTAGTGGAACCAGGACAGGGGCGACAGATACGCAGTATTTT
TRBJ1-1	-	TRBV6-5	TRBD1	13	CAGSLSGGTEAFF	TGTGCCGGCAGTCTATCAGGGGGTACTGAAGCTTTCTTT
TRBJ1-1	-	TRBV7-2	-	13	CASSRQGNTEAFF	TGTGCCAGCAGCCGGCAGGGGAACACTGAAGCTTTCTTT
TRBJ2-1	-	TRBV29-1	-	14	CSASRVGSYNEQFF	TGCAGCGCTTCCAGGGTCGGGTCCTACAATGAGCAGTTCTTC
TRBJ2-3	-	TRBV30	TRBD2	15	CAWSVTSGRTDTQYF	TGTGCCTGGAGTGTAACTAGCGGGAGAACAGATACGCAGTATTTT
TRBJ2-3	-	TRBV5-4	-	12	CASSLWQDTQYF	TGTGCCAGCAGCTTGTGGCAAGATACGCAGTATTTT